This is a list of T cell receptor beta chains from one sample in a study of blood T cell repertoires in COVID-19. The data were produced by immunoSEQ multiplex PCR, yet TCRdb's version contains in-frame clones alone and is incomplete. The repertoire consists of about 210,000 clones, with about 87% occurring once and the leading ten covering around 1.6%. The material sequenced was peripheral blood. These receptor sequences come from a man aged 65 to 85 with acute or convalescent COVID-19. CDR3s include the opening cysteine and the closing phenylalanine or tryptophan. A D gene is named only where the DNA matches it firmly. Some rows have no size entry. The others give once, few or many, or a class for an expanded clone.

CDR3 protein: CSVEVFAEAFF
CDR3 DNA: TGCAGCGTTGAAGTATTTGCTGAAGCTTTCTTT
J gene: TRBJ1-1
clone size: .
D gene: .
V gene: TRBV29-1

CDR3 protein: CATSDSQGNAGELFF
CDR3 DNA: TGTGCCACCAGTGATTCCCAGGGGAACGCCGGGGAGCTGTTTTTT
J gene: TRBJ2-2
clone size: .
D gene: .
V gene: TRBV24-1

CDR3 protein: CASSPRWTGISPLHF
CDR3 DNA: TGTGCCAGCAGTCCCCGTTGGACAGGGATTTCACCCCTCCACTTT
J gene: TRBJ1-6
clone size: .
D gene: TRBD1
V gene: TRBV6-2/TRBV6-3

CDR3 protein: CASSSADGLALETQYF
CDR3 DNA: TGTGCCAGCAGTTCGGCGGACGGGCTAGCGTTAGAGACCCAGTACTTC
J gene: TRBJ2-5
clone size: once
D gene: .
V gene: TRBV27

CDR3 protein: CASSYVATEKETQYF
CDR3 DNA: TGTGCCAGCAGTTACGTTGCGACAGAAAAAGAGACCCAGTACTTC
J gene: TRBJ2-5
clone size: .
D gene: .
V gene: TRBV6-5

CDR3 protein: CASSQPQGSTDTQYF
CDR3 DNA: TGTGCCAGCAGTCAACCCCAGGGTAGCACAGATACGCAGTATTTT
J gene: TRBJ2-3
clone size: .
D gene: .
V gene: TRBV7-9

CDR3 protein: CASSFHGEQYF
CDR3 DNA: TGTGCCAGTAGCTTCCACGGCGAGCAGTACTTC
J gene: TRBJ2-7
clone size: .
D gene: .
V gene: TRBV19

CDR3 protein: CASSPGPGGAFF
CDR3 DNA: TGTGCCAGCAGCCCCGGCCCGGGGGGGGCTTTCTTT
J gene: TRBJ1-1
clone size: .
D gene: .
V gene: TRBV7-2

CDR3 protein: CASSPRYSNQPQHF
CDR3 DNA: TGTGCCAGCAGTCCCCGTTATAGCAATCAGCCCCAGCATTTT
J gene: TRBJ1-5
clone size: .
D gene: .
V gene: TRBV27

CDR3 protein: CATSDAVSGTGELFF
CDR3 DNA: TGTGCCACCAGTGACGCCGTGAGCGGGACCGGGGAGCTGTTTTTT
J gene: TRBJ2-2
clone size: .
D gene: .
V gene: TRBV24-1

CDR3 protein: CASSPAGGPTDTQYF
CDR3 DNA: TGTGCCAGCAGCCCAGCGGGAGGGCCAACAGATACGCAGTATTTT
J gene: TRBJ2-3
clone size: .
D gene: TRBD2
V gene: TRBV4-2

CDR3 protein: CASSYRAQSTDTQYF
CDR3 DNA: TGTGCCAGCAGCTATAGAGCCCAAAGCACAGATACGCAGTATTTT
J gene: TRBJ2-3
clone size: .
D gene: .
V gene: TRBV3-1/TRBV3-2

CDR3 protein: CASSRGQTNTEAFF
CDR3 DNA: TGTGCCAGCAGCCGAGGACAGACAAACACTGAAGCTTTCTTT
J gene: TRBJ1-1
clone size: .
D gene: .
V gene: TRBV6-5

CDR3 protein: CASSIWRSSYNEQFF
CDR3 DNA: TGTGCCAGTAGTATCTGGAGGAGCTCCTACAATGAGCAGTTCTTC
J gene: TRBJ2-1
clone size: .
D gene: .
V gene: TRBV19

CDR3 protein: CASSARDRVLEPQHF
CDR3 DNA: TGTGCCAGCAGCGCCCGGGACAGGGTTTTGGAGCCCCAGCATTTT
J gene: TRBJ1-5
clone size: .
D gene: TRBD1
V gene: TRBV9

CDR3 protein: CSVRRQVVNTEAFF
CDR3 DNA: TGCAGCGTCCGTAGACAGGTAGTTAACACTGAAGCTTTCTTT
J gene: TRBJ1-1
clone size: .
D gene: .
V gene: TRBV29-1

CDR3 protein: CASRQRTGVYEQYF
CDR3 DNA: TGTGCCAGCCGTCAGAGGACAGGGGTCTACGAGCAGTACTTC
J gene: TRBJ2-7
clone size: many
D gene: TRBD1
V gene: TRBV27

CDR3 protein: CASSPTTSLNEQFF
CDR3 DNA: TGTGCCAGCAGTCCGACTACCTCTCTCAATGAGCAGTTCTTC
J gene: TRBJ2-1
clone size: once
D gene: .
V gene: TRBV6-5

CDR3 protein: CASSYPGQGASEAFF
CDR3 DNA: TGTGCCAGCAGTTACCCGGGACAGGGGGCGTCTGAAGCTTTCTTT
J gene: TRBJ1-1
clone size: .
D gene: TRBD1
V gene: TRBV6-2/TRBV6-3

CDR3 protein: CASSVEGVYGYTF
CDR3 DNA: TGTGCCAGCAGCGTCGAGGGAGTCTATGGCTACACCTTC
J gene: TRBJ1-2
clone size: .
D gene: .
V gene: TRBV9

CDR3 protein: CASASFVKAGDNEQFF
CDR3 DNA: TGTGCCAGCGCATCTTTCGTAAAGGCAGGGGACAATGAGCAGTTCTTC
J gene: TRBJ2-1
clone size: .
D gene: .
V gene: TRBV27

CDR3 protein: CASSGSADTQYF
CDR3 DNA: TGCGCCAGTTCTGGGAGTGCAGATACGCAGTATTTT
J gene: TRBJ2-3
clone size: .
D gene: .
V gene: TRBV4-1

CDR3 protein: CASTSSELTGGVRNQPQHF
CDR3 DNA: TGTGCCAGCACCTCCTCCGAGTTGACAGGGGGGGTTCGAAATCAGCCCCAGCATTTT
J gene: TRBJ1-5
clone size: .
D gene: TRBD1
V gene: TRBV27

CDR3 protein: CASSPTGRSNQPQHF
CDR3 DNA: TGTGCCAGCAGCCCAACGGGAAGGAGCAATCAGCCCCAGCATTTT
J gene: TRBJ1-5
clone size: .
D gene: .
V gene: TRBV5-5

CDR3 protein: CASSWSGTVNTEAFF
CDR3 DNA: TGTGCCAGCAGCTGGTCCGGGACAGTGAACACTGAAGCTTTCTTT
J gene: TRBJ1-1
clone size: .
D gene: TRBD1
V gene: TRBV11-2

CDR3 protein: CSVTGTGGTETQYF
CDR3 DNA: TGCAGCGTGACCGGGACAGGGGGCACAGAGACCCAGTACTTC
J gene: TRBJ2-5
clone size: .
D gene: TRBD1
V gene: TRBV29-1

CDR3 protein: CAISGRADEAFF
CDR3 DNA: TGTGCCATCAGTGGGCGGGCTGATGAAGCTTTCTTT
J gene: TRBJ1-1
clone size: .
D gene: .
V gene: TRBV10-3

CDR3 protein: CATSREVFRPNTGELFF
CDR3 DNA: TGTGCCACTTCGAGGGAGGTATTTCGTCCGAACACCGGGGAGCTGTTTTTT
J gene: TRBJ2-2
clone size: .
D gene: .
V gene: TRBV27

CDR3 protein: CASSFTPLTGNEKLFF
CDR3 DNA: TGCGCCAGCAGCTTCACCCCTTTGACGGGAAATGAAAAACTGTTTTTT
J gene: TRBJ1-4
clone size: .
D gene: .
V gene: TRBV4-1

CDR3 protein: CASKNGGQGGNEQFF
CDR3 DNA: TGTGCCAGCAAAAACGGGGGACAGGGGGGCAATGAGCAGTTCTTC
J gene: TRBJ2-1
clone size: .
D gene: TRBD1
V gene: TRBV28

CDR3 protein: CASSYDRGDNQPQHF
CDR3 DNA: TGTGCCAGCAGCTACGACAGGGGGGACAATCAGCCCCAGCATTTT
J gene: TRBJ1-5
clone size: .
D gene: TRBD1
V gene: TRBV3-1/TRBV3-2

CDR3 protein: CAWLAGDSYNEQFF
CDR3 DNA: TGTGCCTGGTTAGCGGGAGACTCCTACAATGAGCAGTTCTTC
J gene: TRBJ2-1
clone size: .
D gene: TRBD2
V gene: TRBV30

CDR3 protein: CASTGTTYNEQFF
CDR3 DNA: TGTGCCAGTACCGGGACTACCTACAATGAGCAGTTCTTC
J gene: TRBJ2-1
clone size: .
D gene: TRBD2
V gene: TRBV6-5

CDR3 protein: CASSYQSRAFF
CDR3 DNA: TGTGCCAGCAGTTACCAATCCAGGGCTTTCTTT
J gene: TRBJ1-1
clone size: .
D gene: .
V gene: TRBV6-5

CDR3 protein: CASSQDRVAGGETQYF
CDR3 DNA: TGTGCCAGCAGCCAAGACCGGGTAGCGGGAGGGGAGACCCAGTACTTC
J gene: TRBJ2-5
clone size: .
D gene: TRBD2
V gene: TRBV25-1

CDR3 protein: CASSQYDLGAGYTF
CDR3 DNA: TGTGCCAGCAGCCAATATGATCTGGGGGCCGGCTACACCTTC
J gene: TRBJ1-2
clone size: .
D gene: .
V gene: TRBV3-1/TRBV3-2

CDR3 protein: CASSDSKHTGNEKLFF
CDR3 DNA: TGTGCCAGCAGTGATTCCAAACATACAGGGAATGAAAAACTGTTTTTT
J gene: TRBJ1-4
clone size: .
D gene: .
V gene: TRBV25-1

CDR3 protein: CASSLGTSLRRETQYF
CDR3 DNA: TGTGCCAGCAGCCTCGGGACTAGCCTCCGACGGGAGACCCAGTACTTC
J gene: TRBJ2-5
clone size: .
D gene: TRBD2
V gene: TRBV7-3

CDR3 protein: CAWKGHYNTEAFF
CDR3 DNA: TGTGCCTGGAAGGGACACTATAACACTGAAGCTTTCTTT
J gene: TRBJ1-1
clone size: .
D gene: .
V gene: TRBV30

CDR3 protein: CASSLVTGTRAYEQYF
CDR3 DNA: TGTGCCAGCAGCTTAGTCACCGGGACAAGGGCCTACGAGCAGTACTTC
J gene: TRBJ2-7
clone size: .
D gene: .
V gene: TRBV7-2

CDR3 protein: CAISPRQGSNTGELFF
CDR3 DNA: TGTGCCATCAGCCCTAGACAGGGGAGCAACACCGGGGAGCTGTTTTTT
J gene: TRBJ2-2
clone size: .
D gene: TRBD1
V gene: TRBV10-3

CDR3 protein: CASSPTGTDLGNTIYF
CDR3 DNA: TGTGCCAGCAGCCCTACCGGGACAGACTTAGGAAACACCATATATTTT
J gene: TRBJ1-3
clone size: .
D gene: TRBD1
V gene: TRBV3-1/TRBV3-2

CDR3 protein: CASSQDGSVPNQPQHF
CDR3 DNA: TGTGCCAGCAGCCAAGACGGGTCAGTGCCGAATCAGCCCCAGCATTTT
J gene: TRBJ1-5
clone size: .
D gene: .
V gene: TRBV4-2

CDR3 protein: CASSPDLGAEVYGYTF
CDR3 DNA: TGTGCCAGCAGCCCAGACCTGGGGGCAGAGGTCTATGGCTACACCTTC
J gene: TRBJ1-2
clone size: .
D gene: .
V gene: TRBV5-6

CDR3 protein: CASKEETQYF
CDR3 DNA: TGTGCCAGCAAAGAGGAGACCCAGTACTTC
J gene: TRBJ2-5
clone size: .
D gene: .
V gene: TRBV28

CDR3 protein: CASSPAGLAPDTQYF
CDR3 DNA: TGTGCCAGCAGCCCCGCGGGACTAGCGCCAGATACGCAGTATTTT
J gene: TRBJ2-3
clone size: .
D gene: TRBD2
V gene: TRBV7-3

CDR3 protein: CASSLLSEQETQYF
CDR3 DNA: TGCGCCAGCAGCCTACTGAGTGAGCAAGAGACCCAGTACTTC
J gene: TRBJ2-5
clone size: .
D gene: .
V gene: TRBV5-1

CDR3 protein: CASSYSITAETQYF
CDR3 DNA: TGTGCCAGCAGTTACTCGATTACTGCGGAGACCCAGTACTTC
J gene: TRBJ2-5
clone size: .
D gene: .
V gene: TRBV6-5

CDR3 protein: CASSQVRRTSGPYNEQFF
CDR3 DNA: TGTGCCAGCAGCCAAGTCCGACGGACTAGCGGACCCTACAATGAGCAGTTCTTC
J gene: TRBJ2-1
clone size: .
D gene: TRBD2
V gene: TRBV3-1/TRBV3-2

CDR3 protein: CASKQGWTEAFF
CDR3 DNA: TGTGCCAGTAAGCAGGGTTGGACTGAAGCTTTCTTT
J gene: TRBJ1-1
clone size: .
D gene: .
V gene: TRBV19

CDR3 protein: CASSLTPRHPKAFF
CDR3 DNA: TGTGCCAGCAGCCTTACTCCGCGGCATCCGAAAGCTTTCTTT
J gene: TRBJ1-1
clone size: .
D gene: .
V gene: TRBV3-1/TRBV3-2

CDR3 protein: CASSSWERAYEQYF
CDR3 DNA: TGTGCCAGTAGTTCTTGGGAGCGCGCCTACGAGCAGTACTTC
J gene: TRBJ2-7
clone size: .
D gene: .
V gene: TRBV19

CDR3 protein: CASSQDRVTGFNSPLHF
CDR3 DNA: TGCGCCAGCAGCCAAGATCGGGTTACAGGATTTAATTCACCCCTCCACTTT
J gene: TRBJ1-6
clone size: .
D gene: .
V gene: TRBV4-1

CDR3 protein: CASSLVQSRGETQYF
CDR3 DNA: TGTGCCAGCAGTTTGGTCCAGTCGAGGGGGGAGACCCAGTACTTC
J gene: TRBJ2-5
clone size: .
D gene: .
V gene: TRBV6-2/TRBV6-3

CDR3 protein: CASSLHGFDRIYEQYF
CDR3 DNA: TGTGCCAGCAGCCTCCATGGGTTCGACAGGATTTACGAGCAGTACTTC
J gene: TRBJ2-7
clone size: few
D gene: .
V gene: TRBV5-5